This T cell receptor (beta chain) appears in the sequencing data of a study of PD-L1 blockade in urothelial cancer. The wider study: Treatment start was followed by blood analysis at 3 weeks (second dose) and again at 6 weeks.

Described time point: pretreatment peripheral blood. Clones were sequenced by immunoSEQ multiplex PCR, and TCRdb holds only the in-frame ones, with some missing. The sample lists roughly 51,000 clones; roughly 84% were seen once. Trimming stripped 3 bases from V and 4 bases from J, with 22 bases between. This CDR3 region has 17 residues. Germline CDR1 SGDLS, CDR2 YYNGEE. Sequenced here: PBMCs, sampled around atezolizumab (anti-PD-L1) treatment. The sequence came from a man aged 55-75 years with urothelial cancer. The rearrangement links TRBV9 to TRBJ1-2; TRBD1 is a possible D gene (6 bases). The CDR3 protein is CASSGDRDTGKAYGYTF. Written as DNA, the CDR3 is TGTGCCAGCAGCGGGGACCGGGACACCGGAAAGGCCTATGGCTACACCTTC.